This is a list of T cell receptor beta chains from one sample in a study of cytomegalovirus exposure and HLA in healthy donors. Assay: immunoSEQ multiplex PCR; the TCRdb copy retains only in-frame clones and omits some. The sample lists 150,000 to 180,000 clones, around 82% seen once, with around 6% in the top ten. Sequenced material: PBMCs. These receptors all come from a woman in her thirties or forties in good health and CMV-seropositive. Each CDR3 is given with its conserved first and last residue. Each record gives: J gene, V gene, D gene, clone size, CDR3 protein, CDR3 DNA. A D gene is named only where the DNA matches it firmly. The size of a clone is reported for some rows only, either as once, few or many, or as a class for expanded clones.

>TRBJ1-5|TRBV19|-|-
CASSMRPDHSNQPQHF
TGTGCCAGTAGTATGAGGCCAGACCATAGCAATCAGCCCCAGCATTTT
>TRBJ2-2|TRBV5-6|TRBD1|-
CASRKQGTLNTGELFF
TGTGCCAGCAGAAAACAGGGGACGTTGAACACCGGGGAGCTGTTTTTT
>TRBJ1-3|TRBV9|TRBD1|-
CASSVSGGYGNTIYF
TGTGCCAGCAGCGTTTCAGGGGGCTATGGAAACACCATATATTTT
>TRBJ2-5|TRBV18|-|-
CASSPLRGETQYF
TGTGCCAGCTCACCACTTAGGGGTGAGACCCAGTACTTC
>TRBJ2-1|TRBV11-3|TRBD2|-
CASSQGTSGRLYNEQFF
TGTGCCAGCAGCCAAGGGACTAGCGGGCGGCTATACAATGAGCAGTTCTTC
>TRBJ1-1|TRBV10-3|TRBD1|-
CATQDRVNTEAFF
TGTGCCACCCAGGACAGGGTGAACACTGAAGCTTTCTTT
>TRBJ1-1|TRBV2|-|-
CASRKEGNTEAFF
TGTGCCAGCAGGAAAGAGGGGAACACTGAAGCTTTCTTT
>TRBJ1-1|TRBV28|TRBD1|-
CASIGTGYPATEAFF
TGTGCCAGCATAGGGACAGGGTACCCGGCGACTGAAGCTTTCTTT
>TRBJ2-3|TRBV29-1|TRBD2|-
CSGGGGAANTQYF
TGCAGCGGAGGCGGGGGGGCCGCCAATACGCAGTATTTT
>TRBJ2-5|TRBV30|-|-
CAWSGTLARETQYF
TGTGCCTGGAGTGGGACTTTGGCGCGAGAGACCCAGTACTTC
>TRBJ2-3|TRBV13|TRBD2|-
CASSTGTSGRLTDTQYF
TGTGCCAGCAGCACCGGGACTAGCGGGAGGTTAACAGATACGCAGTATTTT
>TRBJ1-1|TRBV10-2|TRBD1|once
CASSEQGAVEAFF
TGCGCCAGCAGTGAGCAGGGGGCGGTCGAAGCTTTCTTT
>TRBJ2-1|TRBV11-2|-|-
CASSPGLIYNEQFF
TGTGCCAGCAGCCCTGGACTTATTTACAATGAGCAGTTCTTC
>TRBJ2-7|TRBV18|TRBD2|-
CASSPQGLAGLSSYEQYF
TGTGCCAGCTCCCCCCAGGGACTAGCGGGACTAAGCTCCTACGAGCAGTACTTC
>TRBJ2-7|TRBV6-5|-|-
CASSIGETYEQYF
TGTGCCAGCAGCATCGGGGAAACCTACGAGCAGTACTTC
>TRBJ2-1|TRBV7-3|TRBD2|-
CASSLQLAGGNEQFF
TGTGCCAGCAGCTTACAACTAGCGGGAGGCAATGAGCAGTTCTTC
>TRBJ2-7|TRBV5-1|TRBD2|-
CASSFTGTSGRTSSYEQYF
TGCGCCAGCAGCTTTACTGGGACTAGCGGGAGAACCTCCTCCTACGAGCAGTACTTC
>TRBJ2-7|TRBV13|-|-
CASSPGSRDRTYEQYF
TGTGCCAGCAGCCCCGGGAGCCGGGACCGTACCTACGAGCAGTACTTC
>TRBJ2-3|TRBV27|TRBD2|-
CASSFSAGGSADTQYF
TGTGCCAGCAGTTTCTCCGCGGGGGGCTCGGCAGATACGCAGTATTTT
>TRBJ1-5|TRBV10-3|TRBD1|-
CAISEGQGGNQPQHF
TGTGCCATCAGTGAGGGACAGGGCGGCAATCAGCCCCAGCATTTT
>TRBJ1-3|TRBV7-6|-|-
CASSLAQVGNTIYF
TGTGCCAGCAGCTTAGCTCAGGTCGGAAACACCATATATTTT
>TRBJ1-1|TRBV30|TRBD1|-
CAWRGQGGAFF
TGTGCCTGGAGGGGCCAGGGGGGTGCTTTCTTT
>TRBJ2-3|TRBV2|TRBD2|-
CASSPGTSGRTDTQYF
TGTGCCAGCAGCCCCGGGACTAGCGGCCGCACAGATACGCAGTATTTT
>TRBJ2-2|TRBV19|-|-
CASSERGWSGELFF
TGTGCCAGTAGTGAGAGGGGGTGGTCCGGGGAGCTGTTTTTT
>TRBJ2-1|TRBV2|TRBD2|-
CASSPPGLAGVNEQFF
TGTGCCAGCAGTCCTCCGGGACTAGCGGGAGTAAATGAGCAGTTCTTC
>TRBJ2-7|TRBV10-2|TRBD2|-
CASGGLAGSYEQYF
TGCGCCAGCGGGGGACTAGCGGGTTCCTACGAGCAGTACTTC
>TRBJ2-1|TRBV28|-|-
CASSLSGNEQFF
TGTGCCAGCAGTTTATCAGGGAATGAGCAGTTCTTC
>TRBJ2-1|TRBV28|-|-
CASSLGTGGGYNEQFF
TGTGCCAGCAGTCTCGGCACCGGAGGCGGGTACAATGAGCAGTTCTTC
>TRBJ2-2|TRBV28|-|few
CASSSLAGGELFF
TGTGCCAGCAGTTCACTCGCAGGCGGGGAGCTGTTTTTT
>TRBJ1-2|TRBV5-1|-|-
CASSLASRDIYTF
TGCGCCAGCAGCTTGGCTTCACGGGACATCTACACCTTC
>TRBJ2-7|TRBV29-1|TRBD1|-
CSVAGQGFRYEQYF
TGCAGCGTGGCGGGACAGGGATTTCGCTACGAGCAGTACTTC
>TRBJ1-2|TRBV19|-|-
CASLRVGFANYGYTF
TGTGCCAGTCTCCGGGTCGGATTTGCTAACTATGGCTACACCTTC
>TRBJ1-2|TRBV27|-|-
CASSLSTGGLYGYTF
TGTGCCAGCAGTTTATCGACAGGTGGCCTCTATGGCTACACCTTC
>TRBJ1-1|TRBV6-1|-|-
CASSEARAFF
TGTGCCAGCAGTGAAGCGCGAGCTTTCTTT
>TRBJ1-1|TRBV2|-|few
CASSEQGGTEAFF
TGTGCCAGCAGTGAACAGGGCGGCACTGAAGCTTTCTTT
>TRBJ1-2|TRBV7-2|TRBD1|-
CASSLGTGQLVYGYTF
TGTGCCAGCAGCTTAGGCACGGGACAGCTCGTCTATGGCTACACCTTC
>TRBJ2-1|TRBV9|TRBD2|-
CASSVAEVAGGKQFF
TGTGCCAGCAGCGTAGCCGAAGTAGCGGGAGGGAAGCAGTTCTTC
>TRBJ2-3|TRBV4-1|TRBD2|-
CASSQDRTLLAGAGDTQYF
TGCGCCAGCAGCCAAGATCGCACCCTTCTAGCGGGGGCGGGAGATACGCAGTATTTT
>TRBJ2-7|TRBV27|-|-
CASSTGDLAYEQYF
TGTGCCAGCAGTACCGGGGACTTAGCCTACGAGCAGTACTTC
>TRBJ2-7|TRBV7-8|TRBD2|few
CASTLTSGRGEQYF
TGTGCCAGCACCCTGACTAGCGGGAGGGGCGAGCAGTACTTC